Below, one T cell receptor beta chain is given with its context. The antigen remains unidentified. Sorted subsets were CFSE-labeled and cultured 4 to 6 days with allogeneic dendritic cells. This sample stems from a study of regulatory dendritic cells for organ transplantation. V dropped 3 bases and J dropped 7; count of bases not matched to a gene: 14. CDR3 length equals 17 residues. Looked up from germline, CDR1 is LNHDA and CDR2 is SQIVND (reference sequence). Some clones are missing from TCRdb's copy, which holds only in-frame ones; the method was immunoSEQ multiplex PCR. The sample yields about 20,000 clones, approximately 83% seen once.

V is TRBV19 and J is TRBJ2-4; 8 bases agree with TRBD1. The sequence came from a human donor in good health. Sample: naive CD4+ T cells from blood cultured with regulatory dendritic cells. This sample's subset: CD45RA+ naive T cells. In DNA form, the CDR3 reads TGTGCCAGTAGTATCCTTTACCTGACAGGGGCAGGCAACATTCAGTACTTC. It is translated as CASSILYLTGAGNIQYF.